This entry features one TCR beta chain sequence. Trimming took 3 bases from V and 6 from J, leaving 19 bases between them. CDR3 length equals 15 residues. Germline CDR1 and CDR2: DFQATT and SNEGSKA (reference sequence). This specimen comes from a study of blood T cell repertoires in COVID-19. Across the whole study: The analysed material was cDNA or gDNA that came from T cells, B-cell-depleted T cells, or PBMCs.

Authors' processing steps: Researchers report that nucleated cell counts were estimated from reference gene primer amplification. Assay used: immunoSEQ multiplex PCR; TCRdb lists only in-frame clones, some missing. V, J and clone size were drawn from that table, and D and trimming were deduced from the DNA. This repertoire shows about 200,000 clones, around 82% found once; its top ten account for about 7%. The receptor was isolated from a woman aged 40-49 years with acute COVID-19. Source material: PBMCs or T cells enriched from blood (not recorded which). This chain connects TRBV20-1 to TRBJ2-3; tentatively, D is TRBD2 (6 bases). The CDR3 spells CSASPTSSLRDTQYF. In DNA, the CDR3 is TGCAGTGCTAGTCCTACTAGCTCTCTCCGGGATACGCAGTATTTT.